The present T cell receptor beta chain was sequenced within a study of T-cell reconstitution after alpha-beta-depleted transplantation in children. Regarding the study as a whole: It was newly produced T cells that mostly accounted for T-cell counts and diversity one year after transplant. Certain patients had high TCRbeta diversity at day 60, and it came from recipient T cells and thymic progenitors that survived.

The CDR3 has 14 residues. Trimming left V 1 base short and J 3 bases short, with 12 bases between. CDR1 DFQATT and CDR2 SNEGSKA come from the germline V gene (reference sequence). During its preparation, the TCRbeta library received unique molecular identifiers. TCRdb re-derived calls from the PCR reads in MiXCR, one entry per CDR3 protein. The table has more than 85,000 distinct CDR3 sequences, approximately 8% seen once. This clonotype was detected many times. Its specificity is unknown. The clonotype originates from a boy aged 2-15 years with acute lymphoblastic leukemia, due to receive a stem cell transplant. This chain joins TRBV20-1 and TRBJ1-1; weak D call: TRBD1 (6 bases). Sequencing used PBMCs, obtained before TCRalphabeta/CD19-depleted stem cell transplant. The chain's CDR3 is CSARGQAGDTEAFF. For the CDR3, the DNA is TGCAGTGCTAGAGGACAGGCAGGGGACACTGAAGCTTTCTTT.